The table lists the clone carrying this T cell receptor (beta chain) with many counts. TRAV- and TRBV-specific primers, spanning alpha and beta chains, primed first-strand cDNA. The authors amplified TCRs for roughly 20 PCR cycles with a constant-region primer and a V-primer adapter. Following isolation, mRNA was amplified via in vitro transcription. TCRdb reanalysed the reads using MiXCR and keeps one entry per CDR3 protein. The sample has tens of thousands of distinct CDR3 sequences, around a quarter seen once. The time point here: before trial treatment. The donors' regimen was nivolumab, ipilimumab, aspirin, low-dose cyclophosphamide and low-dose radiotherapy. The CDR3 consists of 13 residues. V shed 4 bases and J shed 3 bases, with 9 bases lying between them. Per germline, CDR1 SNHLY and CDR2 FYNNEI. This record belongs to a study of low-dose radiotherapy and immunotherapy resistance in tumors. Study-level background: Doses delivered to Cohort 2 were 1 Gy per fraction every two weeks, amounting to 13 Gy over 26 weeks. Intravenous ipilimumab 1 mg/kg every six weeks was given with nivolumab 240 mg every two weeks.

The source material was PBMCs, sampled before treatment. This chain uses TRBV2 with TRBJ1-2; a possible D gene is TRBD1 (5 bases). The sequence was collected from a male donor with rectosigmoid adenocarcinoma. CDR3 nucleotide sequence: TGTGCCAGCAGTGCCGGGGGGTACTATGGCTACACCTTC. Translation: CASSAGGYYGYTF.